Listed below are T cell receptor beta chains from one sample, sequenced in a study of blood T cell repertoires in COVID-19. Repertoires were generated with immunoSEQ multiplex PCR, while TCRdb's copy carries only in-frame clones and drops some. The table shows 250,000 to 300,000 clones, with 84% occurring only once. Sequencing was carried out using PBMCs or T cells enriched from blood (not recorded which). Receptor source: a man aged 50 to 59 who had recovered from COVID-19. The CDR3 runs from the conserved cysteine through the conserved F or W. The D gene is left open where the match is weak. Where a row states a size, it is once, few, many or the class of an expanded clone; other rows omit it.

CDR3nt,CDR3aa,d_gene,v_gene,j_gene,abundance
TGTGCCAGCGGGGCAAGCCATACGCAGTATTTT,CASGASHTQYF,NA,TRBV7-8,TRBJ2-3,NA
TGTGCCAGCAGCTTAGAACTAGGCTACGGCTACACCTTC,CASSLELGYGYTF,NA,TRBV11-2,TRBJ1-2,many
TGCGCCAGCAGCCAAGGAGTTAGCGGGGGTCGGGGCTTAGGTGAAAAACTGTTTTTT,CASSQGVSGGRGLGEKLFF,NA,TRBV4-1,TRBJ1-4,few
TGTGCCAGCAGTTTAGCGCTAGTTGGCTACACCTTC,CASSLALVGYTF,NA,TRBV12-3/TRBV12-4,TRBJ1-2,once
TGTGCCGGAACGCCCGGGGGCTCCTACAATGAGCAGTTCTTC,CAGTPGGSYNEQFF,NA,TRBV30,TRBJ2-1,NA
TGTGCCAGCAGCCTGGGACTAGCGGGAGTCCATGAGCAGTTCTTC,CASSLGLAGVHEQFF,TRBD2,TRBV11-2,TRBJ2-1,NA
TGCAGTGCTAGTGGTGGGGGGAATTCACCCCTCCACTTT,CSASGGGNSPLHF,NA,TRBV20-1,TRBJ1-6,NA
TGTGCCAGCAGCGCCCGACTAGCGGGGGGTTACAATGAGCAGTTCTTC,CASSARLAGGYNEQFF,TRBD2,TRBV9,TRBJ2-1,NA
TGTGCCATCAGTGAAGGCCAGGGGTATAATTCACCCCTCCACTTT,CAISEGQGYNSPLHF,NA,TRBV10-3,TRBJ1-6,NA
TGTGCCAGCAGCGAGGGGAGCGGGAGTTGGGCCGAGCAGTACTTC,CASSEGSGSWAEQYF,TRBD2,TRBV3-1/TRBV3-2,TRBJ2-7,once
TGTGCCAGCAGTTCCCCGGGGGGTCGACTAGCGGGAGGTTTAGCAGATACGCAGTATTTT,CASSSPGGRLAGGLADTQYF,TRBD2,TRBV27,TRBJ2-3,NA
TGTGCCAGCAGCTTATCACAGGGGCGCGTCGAGCAGTACTTC,CASSLSQGRVEQYF,TRBD1,TRBV7-2,TRBJ2-7,NA